These 22 T cell receptor beta chains were sequenced from one sample in a study of blood T cell repertoires in COVID-19. Profiled with immunoSEQ multiplex PCR; TCRdb holds only in-frame clones, not every one. The sample contains around 300,000 clones, approximately 92% of which appear only once. Material: PBMCs or T cells enriched from blood (not recorded which). Every receptor here comes from a young woman who had recovered from COVID-19.

The CDR3 here is CASSLRGYEQYF. The CDR3 bases are TGTGCCAGCAGCTTAAGGGGCTACGAGCAGTACTTC. The rearrangement uses TRBV7-9 and TRBJ2-7; the D gene is possibly TRBD1 (5 bases). The V end was cut by 2 bases, the J end by 3 bases, with 5 bases between. The CDR3 has 12 residues. Per the germline V gene, CDR1 is SEHNR and CDR2 is FQNEAQ (reference sequence).

The chain links TRBV20-1 to TRBJ1-4; 7 bases are shared with TRBD1. Germline loops: CDR1 DFQATT, CDR2 SNEGSKA (reference sequence). The CDR3 is 15 amino acids. After removal of 3 bases from V and 4 bases from J, the junction contained 8 bases not matched to a gene. CDR3 in DNA: TGCAGTGCTAGTGATACCGGGACAGTTAATGAAAAACTGTTTTTT. Protein: CSASDTGTVNEKLFF.

V and J are TRBV7-8 and TRBJ1-5; unclear D gene. The V and J ends lost 3 bases and 0 bases respectively, with 12 bases between them. Germline-derived CDR1 and CDR2 are SGHVS and FQNEAQ. This CDR3 spans 16 amino acids. CDR3 coding DNA: TGTGCCAGCAGCTTGGGCGCGGGTAATAGCAATCAGCCCCAGCATTTT. Translated: CASSLGAGNSNQPQHF.

The chain is built from TRBV29-1 and TRBJ2-1; TRBD2 matches at 7 bases. In germline, CDR1 is SQVTM, CDR2 ANQGSEA. V gave up 4 bases and J gave up 5 bases; unmatched junction bases: 29. The CDR3 has 21 residues. CDR3 sequence: CSVAGGWGVGTISETDNEQFF. The DNA of the CDR3 is TGCAGCGTTGCCGGTGGGTGGGGAGTGGGGACTATCTCCGAGACGGACAATGAGCAGTTCTTC.

The chain couples TRBV7-8 to TRBJ2-1; 12 nucleotides agree with TRBD1. V lost 4 bases, J lost 7 bases, and 8 bases stayed unmatched. CDR1 SGHVS and CDR2 FQNEAQ come from the germline V gene. The length of the CDR3 is 16 residues. This CDR3 is CASSSQGQGARNEQFF. For the CDR3, the DNA is TGTGCCAGCAGCTCTCAGGGACAGGGGGCGAGGAATGAGCAGTTCTTC.

The chain uses TRBV5-5 and TRBJ2-7; tentatively, D is TRBD2 (5 bases). CDR3 length equals 12 residues. The V gene lost 0 bases and the J gene lost 10 bases, with 11 bases spanning the gap. Germline CDR1 SGHKS, CDR2 YYEKEE (reference sequence). CDR3 DNA sequence: TGTGCCAGCAGCTTGGCCGGAGAGGGACAGTACTTC. Translated, it gives CASSLAGEGQYF.

The chain uses TRBV10-1 and TRBJ2-1; 7 nucleotides align to TRBD1. After removal of 6 bases from V and 4 bases from J, the junction contained 6 bases not matched to a gene. CDR1 and CDR2 from the germline V gene are WNHNN and SYGVQD (reference sequence). The CDR3 extends over 14 amino acids. CDR3 bases: TGCGCCAGCAGAACCGGGACAGCTTACAATGAGCAGTTCTTC. Its protein is CASRTGTAYNEQFF.

V gene TRBV19 combines with J gene TRBJ1-5; TRBD1 aligns across 7 bases. Germline V lookup: CDR1 LNHDA, CDR2 SQIVND (reference sequence). Germline trimming cut 6 bases from V and 0 bases from J; bases unmatched to any gene: 5. The CDR3 length is 15 residues. The CDR3 sequence is CASRVQGNSNQPQHF. The DNA for the CDR3 is TGTGCCAGTAGAGTACAGGGGAATAGCAATCAGCCCCAGCATTTT. The full variable domain, in which reference TRBV19 and TRBJ1-5 provide the parts outside the CDR3, is DGGITQSPKYLFRKEGQNVTLSCEQNLNHDAMYWYRQDPGQGLRLIYYSQIVNDFQKGDIAEGYSVSREKKESFPLTVTSAQKNPTAFYLCASRVQGNSNQPQHFGDGTRLSIL.

The chain combines TRBV5-1 with TRBJ2-7; 12 nucleotides align to TRBD2. The trim removed 5 bases at V and 9 bases at J, leaving 12 bases unmatched. The CDR3 extends over 15 amino acids. The germline V gene encodes CDR1 SGHRS and CDR2 YFSETQ. The CDR3 here is CASSKGLAGGEAQYF. The CDR3 DNA follows: TGCGCCAGCAGTAAGGGACTAGCGGGCGGGGAGGCGCAGTACTTC.

The chain links TRBV13 to TRBJ1-1; D not certain. CDR3 length: 13 amino acids. Trimming took off 0 bases at V and 1 base at J, with 3 bases between the two ends. CDR1 and CDR2 from the germline V gene are PRHDT and FYEKMQ (reference sequence). The CDR3 here is CASSLGQNTEAFF. The DNA for the CDR3 is TGTGCCAGCAGCTTAGGACAGAACACTGAAGCTTTCTTT.

This chain connects TRBV7-2 to TRBJ2-7; 7 nucleotides agree with TRBD2. There are 15 residues in the CDR3. Trimming cost V 2 bases and J 2 bases; bases outside gene matches: 6. Germline V CDR1 and CDR2: SGHTA, FQGNSA. CDR3 DNA sequence: TGTGCCAGCAGCTTAAGCTCTAGCGGAGCCTACGAGCAGTACTTC. This codes for CASSLSSSGAYEQYF. Variable domain in full (rest from reference TRBV7-2 and TRBJ2-7): GAGVSQSPSNKVTEKGKDVELRCDPISGHTALYWYRQSLGQGLEFLIYFQGNSAPDKSGLPSDRFSAERTGGSVSTLTIQRTQQEDSAVYLCASSLSSSGAYEQYFGPGTRLTVT.

CDR3 in DNA: TGTGCCAGCAGGGAGAGGGAACTGACCTACGAGCAGTACTTC. Translating gives CASRERELTYEQYF. J is TRBJ2-7 and V is TRBV27, with a tentative D call TRBD2 (5 bases). Germline V lookup: CDR1 MNHEY, CDR2 SMNVEV (reference sequence). Trimming took 6 bases from V and 2 from J, leaving 14 bases between them. The CDR3 has 14 residues.

This chain joins TRBV19 and TRBJ1-6, with TRBD1 matching 7 bases. Per germline, CDR1 LNHDA and CDR2 SQIVND (reference sequence). This CDR3 region has 13 residues. Losses at the gene ends were 9 bases for V and 9 bases for J; bases not matched to a gene: 8. CDR3 protein: CASRDRRGSPLHF. The CDR3 nucleotides read TGTGCCAGCCGGGACAGACGAGGTTCACCCCTCCACTTT.

The chain is built from TRBV5-1 and TRBJ1-3; D is unclear. The germline V gene has CDR1 SGHRS and CDR2 YFSETQ. V was shortened by 0 bases and J by 0 bases, with 7 bases between the two germline ends. The CDR3 extends over 15 amino acids. The DNA of the CDR3 is TGCGCCAGCAGCTTGGACAGCTTCTCTGGAAACACCATATATTTT. Protein sequence: CASSLDSFSGNTIYF.

The chain joins TRBV5-4 to TRBJ1-1; D is unclear. The CDR3 extends over 14 amino acids. Trimming pared 4 bases from V and 2 bases from J, leaving 12 bases between. Germline V lookup: CDR1 SGHNT, CDR2 YYREEE (reference sequence). DNA for the CDR3: TGTGCCAGCAGCCTTTCGCGGGCCAACACTGAAGCTTTCTTT. Translated, it gives CASSLSRANTEAFF.

This clone was seen only a few times. This chain connects TRBV24-1 to TRBJ2-3; TRBD2 matches at 10 bases. Per germline, CDR1 KGHDR and CDR2 SFDVKD. The CDR3 has 16 amino acids. J was trimmed by 4 bases and V by 0 bases; bases with no gene match: 3. CDR3 residues: CATSDLEREGADTQYF. The CDR3 DNA sequence: TGTGCCACCAGTGATTTGGAGCGGGAGGGCGCAGATACGCAGTATTTT.

The V and J genes are TRBV7-6 and TRBJ2-1; 12 positions match TRBD2. V dropped 7 bases and J dropped 9; count of bases not matched to a gene: 7. Germline assignment: CDR1 SGHVS and CDR2 FNYEAQ. There are 14 residues in the CDR3. Written as DNA, the CDR3 is TGTGCCAGCATGCAACTAGCGGGAGGTAGTGAGCAGTTCTTC. This codes for CASMQLAGGSEQFF. Drawing the rest from reference TRBV7-6 and TRBJ2-1, the complete variable domain is GAGVSQSPRYKVTKRGQDVALRCDPISGHVSLYWYRQALGQGPEFLTYFNYEAQQDKSGLPNDRFSAERPEGSISTLTIQRTEQRDSAMYRCASMQLAGGSEQFFGPGTRLTVL.

The chain links TRBV7-3 to TRBJ2-6; D is ambiguous. The V end lost 10 bases, the J end lost 0 bases, and 10 bases lay between the germline ends. CDR1 SGHTA and CDR2 FQGTGA come from the germline V gene. The CDR3 has 14 residues. The CDR3 DNA reads as TGTGCCACCAAGCAGGACTCTGGGGCCAACGTCCTGACTTTC. Protein sequence: CATKQDSGANVLTF.

The J gene is TRBJ2-3, the V gene TRBV2, with D perhaps TRBD1 (7 bases). This CDR3 has 14 amino acids. Deletions cut 6 bases from V and 2 bases from J, with 12 bases between. From germline, CDR1 is SNHLY and CDR2 FYNNEI. CDR3 DNA: TGTGCCAGCAGGGAGGGGGCACACACAGATACGCAGTATTTT. Protein sequence: CASREGAHTDTQYF.

The chain joins TRBV7-9 to TRBJ2-1; 9 bases align to TRBD2. Germline CDR1 and CDR2: SEHNR and FQNEAQ (reference sequence). J gave up 2 bases and V 5 bases, and 4 bases lay outside the gene matches. The CDR3 runs 15 residues. CDR3 DNA: TGTGCCAGCAGCAGACTAGCGGCTACCTACAATGAGCAGTTCTTC. Residues: CASSRLAATYNEQFF.

This chain links TRBV5-1 with TRBJ2-3; TRBD1 matches 8 bases. Germline CDR1 is SGHRS and CDR2 is YFSETQ. The CDR3 covers 16 residues. V lost 2 bases to trimming and J lost 4 bases; unmatched junction nucleotides: 9. CDR3 in amino acids: CASSLPRTGIADTQYF. The CDR3 DNA reads as TGCGCCAGCAGCTTACCCAGGACAGGGATCGCAGATACGCAGTATTTT.

The chain combines TRBV6-2 or TRBV6-3 with TRBJ2-7, with TRBD2 identical over 10 bases. CDR1 and CDR2 (germline): MNHEY, SVGEGT. CDR3 size: 16 residues. V lost 2 bases and J lost 3; bases outside the gene matches: 7. The CDR3, as DNA: TGTGCCAGCAGTTACAGGGTGTCTAGCGGGAGCTACGAGCAGTACTTC. This sequence encodes CASSYRVSSGSYEQYF.